A single sample gave rise to the 16 T cell receptor beta chains below, sequenced in a study of B cell selection in AIRE deficiency. Clones were sequenced by immunoSEQ multiplex PCR, and TCRdb holds only the in-frame ones, with some missing. Of some 22,000 clones in the sample, 96% were seen once. CD4+CD127+ cells were sorted as the conventional CD4 T cells. Sequencing was done on a sample of CD4+CD127+ conventional T cells sorted from PBMCs. Receptors originate from a human donor in good health.

The V call is TRBV7-9, the J call TRBJ2-3, with a tentative D call TRBD2 (5 bases). This CDR3 is built from 15 residues. The germline V gene encodes CDR1 SEHNR and CDR2 FQNEAQ (reference sequence). V lost 6 bases, J lost 0 bases, and 13 bases lay in between. The CDR3 nucleotides are TGTGCCAGCAGTCAAGGAGGCGGGAGCACAGATACGCAGTATTTT. Its translation: CASSQGGGSTDTQYF.

The chain combines TRBV5-1 with TRBJ2-3, with D possibly TRBD2 on 6 matching bases. The CDR3 spans 16 residues. Trimming cost V 4 bases and J 5 bases, with 20 bases left between them. Germline assignment: CDR1 SGHRS and CDR2 YFSETQ. DNA of the CDR3: TGCGCCAGCAGCCATCGGGGCGGGGCCCAGGGAGATACGCAGTATTTT. It yields the protein CASSHRGGAQGDTQYF.

The V call is TRBV29-1, the J call TRBJ2-1, with TRBD1 matching 8 bases. CDR3 length: 16 amino acids. Germline lookup yields CDR1 SQVTM and CDR2 ANQGSEA. The trim removed 7 bases at V and 7 bases at J, leaving 18 bases unmatched. CDR3 sequence reads: CSAAQVPGQARNEQFF. CDR3 bases: TGCAGCGCCGCTCAAGTTCCGGGACAGGCTAGGAATGAGCAGTTCTTC.

V is TRBV2 and J is TRBJ1-5; 7 positions agree with TRBD1. V dropped 0 bases and J dropped 7; count of bases not matched to a gene: 6. Germline lookup yields CDR1 SNHLY and CDR2 FYNNEI. CDR3 size: 15 residues. This CDR3 reads CASSEAGGGGQPQHF. The CDR3, as DNA: TGTGCCAGCAGTGAAGCGGGAGGGGGCGGACAGCCCCAGCATTTT.

The rearrangement joins TRBV7-8 to TRBJ2-7; 7 bases match TRBD1. V trimming: 1 base; J trimming: 1 base; junction bases outside the gene matches: 7. The CDR3 consists of 16 residues. CDR1 and CDR2 from the germline V gene are SGHVS and FQNEAQ. CDR3 in amino acids: CASSLVYPGGSYEQYF. In DNA, the CDR3 is TGTGCCAGCAGCTTAGTGTATCCAGGGGGATCCTACGAGCAGTACTTC. The whole variable domain, remainder taken from reference TRBV7-8 and TRBJ2-7, is GAGVSQSPRYKVAKRGQDVALRCDPISGHVSLFWYQQALGQGPEFLTYFQNEAQLDKSGLPSDRFFAERPEGSVSTLKIQRTQQEDSAVYLCASSLVYPGGSYEQYFGPGTRLTVT.

This chain connects TRBV28 to TRBJ1-1; D possibly corresponds to TRBD1 (5 bases). Germline-derived CDR1 and CDR2 are MDHEN and SYDVKM. This CDR3 is 12 amino acids long. Trimming took off 7 bases at V and 5 bases at J, with 11 bases between the two ends. The CDR3 loop reads CASNLRGTEAFF. CDR3 DNA: TGTGCCAGCAACCTCCGGGGGACTGAAGCTTTCTTT. Full variable domain (outside the CDR3, taken from reference TRBV28 and TRBJ1-1): DVKVTQSSRYLVKRTGEKVFLECVQDMDHENMFWYRQDPGLGLRLIYFSYDVKMKEKGDIPEGYSVSREKKERFSLILESASTNQTSMYLCASNLRGTEAFFGQGTRLTVV.

The chain has TRBV7-2 and TRBJ1-1; D unresolved. Germline CDR1 SGHTA, CDR2 FQGNSA. CDR3 length: 12 residues. V lost 5 bases to trimming and J lost 10 bases, with 14 bases between them. The CDR3 sequence: CASSLQQVAAFF. Written as DNA, the CDR3 is TGTGCCAGCAGCCTCCAGCAGGTAGCAGCTTTCTTT.

This chain joins TRBV19 and TRBJ2-5; 8 bases agree with TRBD1. Trimming at V came to 6 bases and at J to 5 bases, leaving 8 bases not matched to a gene. Germline V gene lookup returns CDR1 LNHDA and CDR2 SQIVND (reference sequence). The CDR3 consists of 14 residues. The CDR3 nucleotides read TGTGCCAGTAGATCCGACAGGGGTTATGAGACCCAGTACTTC. As protein: CASRSDRGYETQYF.

The chain couples TRBV6-1 to TRBJ2-4; D is undetermined. CDR1 MNHNS and CDR2 SASEGT come from the germline V gene. The CDR3 is 13 residues long. The ends were cut back, 6 bases at V and 10 bases at J, with 16 bases in the middle. CDR3 protein: CASRLGPDTIQYF. The CDR3 DNA follows: TGTGCCAGCAGACTGGGCCCAGACACTATTCAGTACTTC.

V usage is TRBV7-3 and J usage is TRBJ2-3; D ambiguous. This CDR3 region has 12 residues. Germline assignment: CDR1 SGHTA and CDR2 FQGTGA. Trimming removed 4 bases at V and 3 bases at J, with 5 bases between. The CDR3 nucleotides are TGTGCCAGCAGCTCATCAACAGATACGCAGTATTTT. Protein product: CASSSSTDTQYF. The complete variable domain, with remaining parts taken from reference TRBV7-3 and TRBJ2-3, reads GAGVSQTPSNKVTEKGKYVELRCDPISGHTALYWYRQSLGQGPEFLIYFQGTGAADDSGLPNDRFFAVRPEGSVSTLKIQRTERGDSAVYLCASSSSTDTQYFGPGTRLTVL.

The chain is built from TRBV18 and TRBJ2-7; TRBD1 matches at 7 bases. The CDR3 loop spans 14 amino acids. Germline trimming cut 6 bases from V and 2 bases from J; bases unmatched to any gene: 7. Germline lookup yields CDR1 KGHSH and CDR2 LQKENI. For the CDR3, the DNA is TGTGCCAGCTCGGGACAGCCCGCTGCCTACGAGCAGTACTTC. Translated, it gives CASSGQPAAYEQYF.

J is TRBJ2-5 and V is TRBV5-1, with a weak D call TRBD1 (5 bases). This CDR3 has 13 amino acids. Germline V lookup: CDR1 SGHRS, CDR2 YFSETQ. The V end was cut by 0 bases, the J end by 4 bases, with 7 bases between. CDR3 in amino acids: CASSLEGVETQYF. In DNA form, the CDR3 reads TGCGCCAGCAGCTTGGAAGGGGTAGAGACCCAGTACTTC. The whole variable domain, filled in from reference TRBV5-1 and TRBJ2-5, reads KAGVTQTPRYLIKTRGQQVTLSCSPISGHRSVSWYQQTPGQGLQFLFEYFSETQRNKGNFPGRFSGRQFSNSRSEMNVSTLELGDSALYLCASSLEGVETQYFGPGTRLLVL.

The CDR3 region is CAISATTGGWETQYF. The CDR3 coding sequence is TGTGCCATCAGTGCAACGACAGGGGGGTGGGAGACCCAGTACTTC. The chain couples TRBV10-3 to TRBJ2-5; 9 nucleotides align to TRBD1. Germline-derived CDR1 and CDR2 are ENHRY and SYGVKD. This CDR3 spans 15 amino acids. The V segment lost 4 bases and the J segment 5 bases; nucleotides outside the gene matches: 8.

This clone appeared a single time. The chain recombines TRBV27 with TRBJ2-3, with D perhaps TRBD1 (6 bases). This CDR3 comprises 15 residues. Trimming took 2 bases from V and 3 from J, leaving 12 bases between them. Germline values: CDR1 MNHEY, CDR2 SMNVEV (reference sequence). DNA for the CDR3: TGTGCCAGCAGTTTAAACCAGGGGTTTACAGATACGCAGTATTTT. Translated, it gives CASSLNQGFTDTQYF.

In this sample, this clone turned up once. The chain links TRBV5-4 to TRBJ1-6; tentative D call: TRBD1 (6 bases). This CDR3 has 15 amino acids. V was clipped by 4 bases and J by 5 bases, with 13 bases between them. Germline lookup yields CDR1 SGHNT and CDR2 YYREEE (reference sequence). The CDR3 reads CASSPRDMNNSPLHF. CDR3 DNA sequence: TGTGCCAGCAGCCCTAGGGACATGAATAATTCACCCCTCCACTTT.

The gene calls are TRBV5-6 and TRBJ2-5; 7 positions match TRBD1. Per the germline V gene, CDR1 is SGHDT and CDR2 is YYEEEE. The CDR3 has 16 residues. With V trimmed by 4 bases and J by 2 bases, 11 bases remained unmatched. DNA for the CDR3: TGTGCCAGCAGCAGGGGGCTGGGGGACCAACAAGAGACCCAGTACTTC. Translation gives CASSRGLGDQQETQYF.